The next 3 T cell receptor beta chains were all read from a single sample in a study of lymphopenia after photon versus proton radiotherapy. The assay was immunoSEQ multiplex PCR, and TCRdb's table has in-frame clones only and misses some. This table holds 55,000 to 70,000 clones, around 87% found once. The sample in question was peripheral blood, obtained from a patient treated with photon-based radiotherapy. Receptors originate from a man aged 35-49 years with gastric cancer.

This rearrangement joins TRBV19 to TRBJ2-2; D unresolved. Germline V gene lookup returns CDR1 LNHDA and CDR2 SQIVND (reference sequence). V was trimmed by 1 base and J by 2 bases, leaving 11 bases between them. The CDR3 sequence is 16 residues long. This CDR3 is CASSIGPVDNTGELFF. As DNA, the CDR3 is TGTGCCAGTAGTATAGGTCCGGTTGATAACACCGGGGAGCTGTTTTTT.

The rearrangement uses TRBV5-4 and TRBJ2-7; 7 bases are shared with TRBD2. J lost 6 bases, V lost 0 bases, and 6 bases had no gene match. Germline V gene lookup returns CDR1 SGHNT and CDR2 YYREEE (reference sequence). CDR3 length equals 14 residues. This CDR3 reads CASSLDLWGGEQYF. The CDR3 nucleotides read TGTGCCAGCAGCTTGGACCTCTGGGGGGGCGAGCAGTACTTC.

The chain combines TRBV29-1 with TRBJ1-6; TRBD1 might be the D (6 bases). Trimming left V 7 bases short and J 0 bases short, with 13 bases between. This CDR3 has 15 amino acids. From germline, CDR1 is SQVTM and CDR2 ANQGSEA. CDR3 loop: CSEGHRSSYNSPLHF. The DNA for the CDR3 is TGCAGCGAGGGACACCGGAGCTCCTATAATTCACCCCTCCACTTT.